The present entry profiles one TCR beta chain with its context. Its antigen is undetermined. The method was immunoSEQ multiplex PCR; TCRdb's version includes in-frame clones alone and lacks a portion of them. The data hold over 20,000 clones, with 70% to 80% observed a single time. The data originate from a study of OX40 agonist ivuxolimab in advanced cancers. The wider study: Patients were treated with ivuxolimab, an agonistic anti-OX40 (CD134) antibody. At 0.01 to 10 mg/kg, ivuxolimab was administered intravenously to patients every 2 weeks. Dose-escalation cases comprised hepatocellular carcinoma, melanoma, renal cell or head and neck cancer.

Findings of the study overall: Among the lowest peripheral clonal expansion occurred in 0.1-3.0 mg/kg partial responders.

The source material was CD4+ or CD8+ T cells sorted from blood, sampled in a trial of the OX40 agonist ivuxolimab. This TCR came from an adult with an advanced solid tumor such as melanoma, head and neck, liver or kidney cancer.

The CDR3 sequence: CASSLNPGGTYNEQFF. For the CDR3, the DNA is TGTGCCAGCAGCTTGAACCCGGGGGGAACCTACAATGAGCAGTTCTTC. The chain is built from TRBV5-6 and TRBJ2-1, with 7 bases identical to TRBD2. Unmatched junction bases numbered 6, after V lost 1 base and J lost 2 bases. CDR3 length: 16 residues. Per the germline V gene, CDR1 is SGHDT and CDR2 is YYEEEE.